A selection of T cell receptor beta chains follows, all from one sample in a study of Graves' ophthalmopathy and Graves' hyperthyroidism. From the multiplex PCR reads, TCRdb called clonotypes with MiXCR, one entry per CDR3 protein. The sample has about 740,000 distinct CDR3 sequences; 40% are singletons. Sequenced input: peripheral blood. The source is an adult man with Graves' ophthalmopathy. Both conserved end residues are part of each CDR3. The order of the fields is V gene, clone size, J gene, D gene, CDR3 DNA, CDR3 protein. D genes are given only for firm matches. Clone size appears in some rows only: once, few, many, or a class for an expanded clone.

>TRBV25-1|NA|TRBJ2-2|NA
TGTGCCAGCAGATATCTCAGGACGGGGTCCGGGGAGCTGTTTTTT
CASRYLRTGSGELFF
>TRBV10-2|NA|TRBJ2-3|NA
TGCGCCAGCAGTGAGTCGGGAGGTACGCAGTATTTT
CASSESGGTQYF
>TRBV29-1|NA|TRBJ1-3|NA
TGCAGCGTTGAAGTTGCGGCTGGAAACACCATATATTTT
CSVEVAAGNTIYF
>TRBV10-2|NA|TRBJ1-4|NA
TGCGCCAGCAGTGAGGACGACGGTGAAAAACTGTTTTTT
CASSEDDGEKLFF
>TRBV5-4|NA|TRBJ1-2|NA
TGTGCCAGCAGCTTGGAATACGACTATGGCTACACCTTC
CASSLEYDYGYTF
>TRBV2|NA|TRBJ2-3|NA
TGTGCCAGCAGTGAAGCTAGAATCGCAGATACGCAGTATTTT
CASSEARIADTQYF
>TRBV30|NA|TRBJ1-5|NA
TGTGCCTGGAGTAGCGGGGCGTATAGCAATCAGCCCCAGCATTTT
CAWSSGAYSNQPQHF
>TRBV7-9|many|TRBJ2-5|TRBD2
TGTGCCAGCAGCTTAGATTCGGGGGGAAGAGAGACCCAGTACTTC
CASSLDSGGRETQYF
>TRBV19|many|TRBJ2-2|NA
TGTGCCAGTAGTACCCTGACAGAGAACACCGGGGAGCTGTTTTTT
CASSTLTENTGELFF
>TRBV5-6|NA|TRBJ2-7|TRBD2
TGTGCCAGCAGCTTTGGGACTAGCATCGACGAGCAGTACTTC
CASSFGTSIDEQYF
>TRBV2|NA|TRBJ1-6|NA
TGTGCCAGCACCCGATTAAGTCCGGGCAGGGCTAATTCACCCCTCCACTTT
CASTRLSPGRANSPLHF
>TRBV25-1|NA|TRBJ2-2|NA
TGTGCCAGTAGTCCAGTGGACAGCTCTACCACCGGGGAGCTGTTTTTT
CASSPVDSSTTGELFF
>TRBV24-1|NA|TRBJ2-5|NA
TGTGCCAGCAGTTGGGCCTATGGGGAGACCCAGTACTTC
CASSWAYGETQYF
>TRBV20-1|NA|TRBJ2-7|NA
TGCAGTGCTAGAGAGGCGGGACCCGGTGGGTACGAGCAGTACTTC
CSAREAGPGGYEQYF
>TRBV5-1|few|TRBJ2-3|NA
TGCGCCAGCAGCTTGCAGACTAGCACAGATACGCAGTATTTT
CASSLQTSTDTQYF
>TRBV11-1|NA|TRBJ2-2|NA
TGTGCCAGCACCTCTTCGAGGGCGTGGGGAAACACCGGGGAGCTGTTTTTT
CASTSSRAWGNTGELFF
>TRBV4-3|few|TRBJ1-1|NA
TGCGCCAGCAGCCAACAAAACGGGGGTAACACTGAAGCTTTCTTT
CASSQQNGGNTEAFF
>TRBV29-1|many|TRBJ1-1|NA
TGCAGCGTTCTGGGGGGGCAAACTGAAGCTTTCTTT
CSVLGGQTEAFF
>TRBV10-3|NA|TRBJ1-1|TRBD1
TGTGCCAGCAGTAAGTGGAGGGACAGGGACACTGAAGCTTTCTTT
CASSKWRDRDTEAFF
>TRBV29-1|NA|TRBJ1-4|TRBD1
TGCAGCGTTGAATCCCAGGGGGCTGGTGAAAAACTGTTTTTT
CSVESQGAGEKLFF
>TRBV7-9|NA|TRBJ2-2|TRBD2
TGTGCCAGCCGGACTAGCTTGTTAGAGTCCGGGGAGCTGTTTTTT
CASRTSLLESGELFF
>TRBV9|NA|TRBJ2-5|TRBD2
TGTGCCAGCGGCGTAGCTGGGACTACCCAAGAGACCCAGTACTTC
CASGVAGTTQETQYF
>TRBV7-9|few|TRBJ2-7|TRBD1
TGTGCCAGCAGCTTAGGACAGGGGAAGCAAAACGAGCAGTACTTC
CASSLGQGKQNEQYF
>TRBV6-1|NA|TRBJ1-2|NA
TGTGCCAGCAGAAACGACTGGGGAGGTGGCTACACCTTC
CASRNDWGGGYTF
>TRBV20-1|many|TRBJ1-1|NA
TGCAGTGCTAGAAAGGGGGGTGTAAACACTGAAGCTTTCTTT
CSARKGGVNTEAFF
>TRBV6-4|few|TRBJ1-2|TRBD1
TGTGCCAGCAGTTTAGAGACAGGGATTGATCGGGGCTACACCTTC
CASSLETGIDRGYTF
>TRBV25-1|NA|TRBJ2-2|NA
TGTGCCAGCAGTACCTGGACCACCACCGGGGAGCTGTTTTTT
CASSTWTTTGELFF
>TRBV7-9|NA|TRBJ1-4|TRBD1
TGTGCCAGCAGCTTACGTACAGGGGAGAATGAAAAACTGTTTTTT
CASSLRTGENEKLFF
>TRBV29-1|NA|TRBJ1-1|NA
TGCAGCGTTGAAGAGCGGGTCGGCACTGAAGCTTTCTTT
CSVEERVGTEAFF
>TRBV20-1|NA|TRBJ1-1|NA
TGCAGTGCTAGAGATCTAGAGAGGGCAAGCACTGAAGCTTTCTTT
CSARDLERASTEAFF
>TRBV2|few|TRBJ2-7|TRBD2
TGTGCCAGCAGTCCCCGGGACTATTCCTACGAGCAGTACTTC
CASSPRDYSYEQYF
>TRBV25-1|NA|TRBJ2-3|TRBD1
TGTGCCAGCAGTCCCGGGACAGGCACAGATACGCAGTATTTT
CASSPGTGTDTQYF
>TRBV5-8|many|TRBJ1-2|NA
TGTGCCAGCAGCTTTCTTGTGTATGGCTACACCTTC
CASSFLVYGYTF
>TRBV10-3|NA|TRBJ2-3|TRBD2
TGTGCCATCAGGGTTAGCGGGAGATACACAGATACGCAGTATTTT
CAIRVSGRYTDTQYF
>TRBV28|NA|TRBJ1-6|TRBD1
TGTGCCAGCGAGGGGACAGAGAATTCACCCCTCCACTTT
CASEGTENSPLHF
>TRBV25-1|NA|TRBJ2-5|NA
TGTGCCAGCAGTGCTAGACGTGGGGCGCGGGAGACCCAGTACTTC
CASSARRGARETQYF
>TRBV29-1|many|TRBJ2-2|NA
TGCAGCGTGCGGGGCGGCGTAACCGGGGAGCTGTTTTTT
CSVRGGVTGELFF
>TRBV15|many|TRBJ1-5|NA
TGTGCCACCAGCAGAGATGGACGGAATAGCAATCAGCCCCAGCATTTT
CATSRDGRNSNQPQHF
>TRBV13|many|TRBJ2-5|NA
TGTGCCAGCAGCTGGACGGGTGGAGAGACCCAGTACTTC
CASSWTGGETQYF
>TRBV10-3|NA|TRBJ1-2|NA
TGTGCCATCTTTGATCCGAGGACCTATGGCTACACCTTC
CAIFDPRTYGYTF
>TRBV10-3|many|TRBJ1-5|NA
TGTGCCATCAGTGAAGTCAGCCCGGGGCCCCAGCATTTT
CAISEVSPGPQHF
>TRBV10-3|many|TRBJ1-5|NA
TGTGCCATCAGTGACCCAGACGGGAATAGCAATCAGCCCCAGCATTTT
CAISDPDGNSNQPQHF
>TRBV10-2|many|TRBJ1-2|NA
TGCGCCAGCAGACTTGATTATACCTATGGCTACACCTTC
CASRLDYTYGYTF
>TRBV6-5|NA|TRBJ2-2|TRBD2
TGTGCCAGCAGTTATGGGATAGCGGGAGGTACCGGGGAGCTGTTTTTT
CASSYGIAGGTGELFF
>TRBV10-3|NA|TRBJ2-7|TRBD2
TGTGCCAGCAGTCAGTATGAGCGGGGAAGCTCCTACGAGCAGTACTTC
CASSQYERGSSYEQYF
>TRBV19|few|TRBJ2-5|NA
TGTGCCAGTAGTATACGATCAAGGGGGGCCCAAGAGACCCAGTACTTC
CASSIRSRGAQETQYF
>TRBV10-3|NA|TRBJ1-2|TRBD1
TGTGCCATCAGGGCCTCGGGACAGGGGGAAGGCTACACCTTC
CAIRASGQGEGYTF
>TRBV10-1|NA|TRBJ1-5|NA
TGCGCCAGCAGCGTTGCTCAGGTTAGCAATCAGCCCCAGCATTTT
CASSVAQVSNQPQHF
>TRBV7-9|few|TRBJ2-2|TRBD1
TGTGCCAGCAGTTACGACAGGGTTGGAGAGGCCGGGGAGCTGTTTTTT
CASSYDRVGEAGELFF
>TRBV12-3/TRBV12-4|NA|TRBJ1-2|NA
TGTGCCAGCAGTCCCCGGGCACGGGGTAATGGCTACACCTTC
CASSPRARGNGYTF
>TRBV9|NA|TRBJ2-5|NA
TGTGCCAGCAGCGAGGGGGGGGCAACTCAAGAGACCCAGTACTTC
CASSEGGATQETQYF
>TRBV10-3|NA|TRBJ2-7|TRBD1
TGTGCCATCAGTGAGTCGACAGGACAGGCCCCCGAGCAGTACTTC
CAISESTGQAPEQYF
>TRBV19|NA|TRBJ1-5|TRBD1
TGTGCCAGTGGGAAATCTGGGACAGGGGGCTTGGGGAGCAATCAGCCCCAGCATTTT
CASGKSGTGGLGSNQPQHF
>TRBV10-3|many|TRBJ1-5|NA
TGTGCCATCAGTGATTTCGGGGGACTAGGGAATCAGCCCCAGCATTTT
CAISDFGGLGNQPQHF
>TRBV20-1|few|TRBJ1-5|NA
TGCAGTGCCAGAGATATGGGGACTCATCCCCAGCATTTT
CSARDMGTHPQHF